This TCR beta chain was profiled in a study of shared clonotypes between healthy human individuals. Whole-study results and caveats: Estimated clonotype richness was generally higher in naive than memory subsets.

Sequencing was performed with immunoSEQ multiplex PCR; in TCRdb, only in-frame clones are kept and a portion is missing. The profile shows about 2.1 million clones, roughly 93% of them singletons. Concerning this clone: Antigen specificity is unknown.

CD8 cells regarded as naive lacked CD45RO, were positively chosen for CCR7, and omitted terminally differentiated effector memory CD45RA+ cells. Donors were healthy HIV-negative adults without recently reported acute infections or vaccinations. This receptor was taken from a man between 18 and 29 years old in good health. Some clones in this sample may be carry-over from other donors' samples. The sample taken for sequencing was naive CD8+ T cells from PBMCs.

The CDR3 loop is CASSFFRARNQPQHF. In DNA form, the CDR3 reads TGTGCCAGCAGTTTTTTTCGCGCTCGGAATCAGCCCCAGCATTTT. The chain uses TRBV28 and TRBJ1-5, with no clear D. The CDR3 spans 15 residues. V gave up 3 bases and J gave up 4 bases, with 13 bases separating them. The germline CDR1 and CDR2 sequences are MDHEN and SYDVKM.